Below, 20 T cell receptor beta chains from the same sample are listed, as sequenced in a study of cytomegalovirus exposure and HLA in healthy donors. Amplification used 60 Vbeta primers and 13 Jbeta primers. Clones were read by immunoSEQ multiplex PCR, and TCRdb kept only the in-frame ones, dropping some. Altogether 70,000 or so clones are present, 68% being singletons, with the ten largest covering about 10%. Input material: PBMCs. The receptors were sampled from a woman aged 30 to 39 in good health and CMV-seronegative.

This clone showed up just a few times. This chain uses TRBV2 with TRBJ1-5; 8 bases line up with TRBD1. Germline assignment: CDR1 SNHLY and CDR2 FYNNEI. The CDR3 contains 20 residues. The ends lost 6 bases at V and 0 bases at J; junction bases unmatched: 19. The CDR3 spells CASRKNNQGAREYSNQPQHF. The CDR3 DNA follows: TGTGCCAGCAGGAAAAACAATCAGGGGGCGCGTGAGTATAGCAATCAGCCCCAGCATTTT.

This clone was seen a handful of times. The chain employs TRBV7-2 and TRBJ2-7; D may be TRBD1 (5 bases). The germline V gene has CDR1 SGHTA and CDR2 FQGNSA. The CDR3 has 14 residues. The V end lost 1 base, the J end lost 0 bases, and 7 bases lay between the germline ends. The CDR3 sequence is CASSLEQASYEQYF. In DNA form, the CDR3 reads TGTGCCAGCAGCTTAGAACAGGCCTCCTACGAGCAGTACTTC.

V and J are TRBV6-6 and TRBJ2-5; 9 nucleotides align to TRBD2. CDR1 is MNHNY, CDR2 SVGAGI, per germline (reference sequence). V was pared by 8 bases and J by 5 bases, with 12 bases of the junction left unmatched. The CDR3 spans 15 residues. For the CDR3, the DNA is TGTGCCAGCGCCGACGGCGGGGGGGCTAGGGAGACCCAGTACTTC. Protein sequence: CASADGGGARETQYF.

This clone was observed a handful of times. The chain joins TRBV5-1 to TRBJ1-5, with a possible D match to TRBD1 (6 bases). The CDR3 runs 14 residues. Germline V gene data show CDR1 as SGHRS and CDR2 as YFSETQ. V was cut by 2 bases and J by 5 bases, with 11 bases left in between. This CDR3 is CASSFRGGDQPQHF. The CDR3 DNA is TGCGCCAGCAGCTTTAGGGGGGGGGATCAGCCCCAGCATTTT.

V usage is TRBV19 and J usage is TRBJ2-5; TRBD2 is a possible D gene (6 bases). The CDR3 consists of 13 residues. The germline CDR1 and CDR2 sequences are LNHDA and SQIVND (reference sequence). Deletions cut 4 bases from V and 9 bases from J, with 15 bases between. The CDR3 coding sequence is TGTGCCAGTAGTACAGGGAAGGGGAGGCCCCAGTACTTC. Its translation: CASSTGKGRPQYF.

CDR3 region: CASNPVGQANYGYTF. DNA of the CDR3: TGTGCCAGCAACCCTGTTGGACAGGCCAACTATGGCTACACCTTC. V is TRBV5-8 and J is TRBJ1-2; 7 bases align to TRBD1. Unmatched junction bases numbered 10, after V lost 6 bases and J lost 2 bases. CDR1 is SGHTS and CDR2 is YDEGEE in the germline V gene. The CDR3 runs 15 residues. The full variable domain, in which reference TRBV5-8 and TRBJ1-2 provide the parts outside the CDR3, is EAGVTQSPTHLIKTRGQQATLRCSPISGHTSVYWYQQALGLGLQFLLWYDEGEERNRGNFPPRFSGRQFPNYSSELNVNALELEDSALYLCASNPVGQANYGYTFGSGTRLTVV.

V gene TRBV30 combines with J gene TRBJ2-2; unclear D gene. Trimming cost V 5 bases and J 2 bases, with 18 bases left between them. The germline V gene has CDR1 GTSNPN and CDR2 SVGIG (reference sequence). The CDR3 totals 16 residues. DNA for the CDR3: TGTGCCTGGGACAACAAAGTGGGTCACAACACCGGGGAGCTGTTTTTT. Translating gives CAWDNKVGHNTGELFF.

The V call is TRBV7-2, the J call TRBJ2-7, with D unclear. CDR1 and CDR2 from the germline V gene are SGHTA and FQGNSA. There are 14 residues in the CDR3. V lost 1 base and J 0 bases, leaving 7 bases between the germline ends. Written as DNA, the CDR3 is TGTGCCAGCAGCTTAGTATCCAGCTCCTACGAGCAGTACTTC. Its translation is CASSLVSSSYEQYF.

V and J are TRBV19 and TRBJ1-4, with TRBD1 identical over 9 bases. CDR3 length: 15 amino acids. CDR1 is LNHDA, CDR2 SQIVND, per germline (reference sequence). The V and J ends lost 7 bases and 3 bases, in that order; junction bases with no gene match: 6. CDR3 bases: TGTGCCAGTAACCTACAGGGGGCATCTAATGAAAAACTGTTTTTT. It is translated as CASNLQGASNEKLFF. Supplemented by reference TRBV19 and TRBJ1-4, the full variable domain reads DGGITQSPKYLFRKEGQNVTLSCEQNLNHDAMYWYRQDPGQGLRLIYYSQIVNDFQKGDIAEGYSVSREKKESFPLTVTSAQKNPTAFYLCASNLQGASNEKLFFGSGTQLSVL.

The chain carries TRBV4-1 and TRBJ2-3, with TRBD2 matching over 7 bases. V shed 4 bases and J 2 bases; nucleotides not matched to a gene: 21. Germline CDR1 and CDR2: MGHRA and YSYEKL. CDR3 length: 20 residues. CDR3: CASSLLPEALAGDSTDTQYF. In nucleotides, the CDR3 is TGCGCCAGCAGCCTACTTCCAGAAGCCCTCGCGGGGGACTCCACAGATACGCAGTATTTT.

The chain uses TRBV9 and TRBJ1-4; D unresolved. The CDR3 sequence is 17 residues long. Germline V gene data show CDR1 as SGDLS and CDR2 as YYNGEE. Deletions cut 0 bases from V and 6 bases from J, with 18 bases between. For the CDR3, the DNA is TGTGCCAGCAGCGTAGACGCGAAACAGAGAGCAGATGAAAAACTGTTTTTT. Its translation: CASSVDAKQRADEKLFF.

The chain links TRBV19 to TRBJ1-4; possibly TRBD1 for D (6 bases). The germline CDR1 and CDR2 sequences are LNHDA and SQIVND (reference sequence). Trimming took off 10 bases at V and 7 bases at J, with 13 bases between the two ends. The CDR3 has 12 amino acids. Here the CDR3 DNA reads TGTGCCACCTCAGGGGACGTTGAAAAACTGTTTTTT. Its translation is CATSGDVEKLFF.

The CDR3 DNA reads as TGTGCCAGCACCGGAGGCTTGGACTCCCCCGTCTACAATGAGCAGTTCTTC. Protein product: CASTGGLDSPVYNEQFF. The rearrangement uses TRBV7-8 and TRBJ2-1; the D gene is possibly TRBD2 (5 bases). The V gene's germline CDR1 is SGHVS and CDR2 FQNEAQ. The germline V and J ends were trimmed by 7 bases and 3 bases, with 22 bases remaining between them. The CDR3 loop spans 17 amino acids.

This clone turned up a few times. The chain couples TRBV4-2 to TRBJ2-3; 15 bases are a match to TRBD2. The germline V gene encodes CDR1 LGHNA and CDR2 YNFKEQ. J lost 4 bases, V lost 4 bases, and 0 bases had no gene match. The CDR3 runs to 15 residues. The CDR3 reads CASSRTSGGADTQYF. CDR3 in DNA: TGTGCCAGCAGCCGGACTAGCGGGGGGGCAGATACGCAGTATTTT.

This clone was observed a few times. The chain recombines TRBV27 with TRBJ1-1; TRBD1 is a possible D gene (5 bases). Germline-derived CDR1 and CDR2 are MNHEY and SMNVEV (reference sequence). Trimming took 2 bases from V and 4 from J, leaving 5 bases between them. This CDR3 is built from 12 residues. The CDR3 sequence: CASSLTGTEAFF. The CDR3, as DNA: TGTGCCAGCAGTTTAACAGGCACTGAAGCTTTCTTT.

The chain couples TRBV19 to TRBJ1-1; 7 bases match TRBD1. The CDR3 contains 15 residues. The V segment lost 1 base and the J segment 7 bases; nucleotides outside the gene matches: 9. Germline V gives CDR1 LNHDA, CDR2 SQIVND (reference sequence). CDR3 sequence reads: CASSIGDSPLGEAFF. The CDR3 DNA follows: TGTGCCAGTAGTATAGGGGACAGCCCTTTGGGTGAAGCTTTCTTT.

The chain couples TRBV30 to TRBJ1-4; 7 bases align to TRBD1. The germline CDR1 and CDR2 sequences are GTSNPN and SVGIG (reference sequence). V was pared by 4 bases and J by 6 bases, with 8 bases of the junction left unmatched. This CDR3 region has 14 residues. CDR3 sequence: CAWTPLRGHEKLFF. The CDR3 DNA sequence: TGTGCCTGGACCCCTTTGAGGGGGCATGAAAAACTGTTTTTT. The whole variable domain, filled in from reference TRBV30 and TRBJ1-4, reads SQTIHQWPATLVQPVGSPLSLECTVEGTSNPNLYWYRQAAGRGLQLLFYSVGIGQISSEVPQNLSASRPQDRQFILSSKKLLLSDSGFYLCAWTPLRGHEKLFFGSGTQLSVL.

This chain links TRBV2 with TRBJ2-3; D might be TRBD1 (6 bases). The V gene lost 5 bases and the J gene lost 2 bases, with 11 bases spanning the gap. Germline CDR1 reads SNHLY; CDR2 reads FYNNEI. The CDR3 is made up of 14 amino acids. The CDR3 coding sequence is TGTGCCAGCAGTCAACAGGGACCCACAGATACGCAGTATTTT. Amino acids: CASSQQGPTDTQYF.

There are a few counts of this clone. The chain couples TRBV5-1 to TRBJ1-3; 7 positions match TRBD1. CDR3 length: 15 amino acids. Germline CDR1 is SGHRS and CDR2 is YFSETQ. Trimming took 2 bases from V and 0 from J; bases not matched to a gene: 2. The CDR3 nucleotides read TGCGCCAGCAGCTTACAGGGGCCCTCTGGAAACACCATATATTTT. This encodes CASSLQGPSGNTIYF.

The chain carries TRBV23-1 and TRBJ2-2; perhaps TRBD1 as D (6 bases). TRBV23-1 is assigned to the ORF class and has an uncertain function. The CDR3 is 15 amino acids. The germline V and J ends were trimmed by 7 bases and 4 bases, with 16 bases remaining between them. CDR3 sequence: CASIPKDRSTGELFF. The CDR3 bases are TGCGCCAGCATCCCGAAGGACAGATCCACCGGGGAGCTGTTTTTT.